Each of the 17 T cell receptor beta chains below was sequenced from the same sample in a study of T cell responses to AZD1222 COVID-19 vaccine. The method was immunoSEQ multiplex PCR; TCRdb's version includes in-frame clones alone and lacks a portion of them. The table has about 140,000 clones, about 91% seen once. Sequenced material: peripheral blood, taken on day 0 of AZD1222 vaccination. The receptor set was obtained from an adult in good health.

The sample holds one count of this clone. The genes are TRBV28 and TRBJ1-2, with TRBD1 identical over 7 bases. Germline CDR1 is MDHEN and CDR2 is SYDVKM. The CDR3 sequence is 15 residues long. V lost 6 bases and J lost 4; bases outside the gene matches: 11. The CDR3 coding sequence is TGTGCCAGCAGCCCCAGACAGGGTATCCTCTATGGCTACACCTTC. Amino acid sequence: CASSPRQGILYGYTF.

This rearrangement joins TRBV2 to TRBJ1-1, with D perhaps TRBD1 (5 bases). Germline V CDR1 and CDR2: SNHLY, FYNNEI. Deletions cut 9 bases from V and 1 base from J, with 12 bases between. This CDR3 region has 13 residues. CDR3: CASLQESNTEAFF. CDR3 coding DNA: TGTGCCAGTTTACAGGAATCGAACACTGAAGCTTTCTTT.

This clone was seen once. V and J are TRBV11-2 and TRBJ1-4; D is unresolved. V gave up 5 bases and J gave up 7 bases, with 11 bases separating them. The germline V gene has CDR1 SGHAT and CDR2 FQNNGV. This CDR3 has 13 amino acids. CDR3 in amino acids: CASSLPSGEKLFF. The CDR3 DNA is TGTGCCAGCAGCCTACCTTCCGGTGAAAAACTGTTTTTT.

This clone was counted between two and nine times. The J gene is TRBJ1-5, the V gene TRBV5-4; 7 bases map to TRBD1. The V gene's germline CDR1 is SGHNT and CDR2 YYREEE (reference sequence). The CDR3 covers 15 residues. Germline trimming cut 3 bases from V and 6 bases from J; bases unmatched to any gene: 9. CDR3: CASSSDRAVGQPQHF. The CDR3, as DNA: TGTGCCAGCAGCTCCGACAGGGCGGTGGGTCAGCCCCAGCATTTT.

This chain links TRBV6-4 with TRBJ1-6; D not resolved. V was shortened by 3 bases and J by 5 bases, with 14 bases between the two germline ends. Germline CDR1 reads MRHNA; CDR2 reads SNTAGT. This CDR3 contains 16 residues. DNA of the CDR3: TGTGCCAGCAGTGAATCGGGGTTTTCGGATAATTCACCCCTCCACTTT. This gives the protein CASSESGFSDNSPLHF.

V and J are TRBV9 and TRBJ1-1; D ambiguous. Germline V lookup: CDR1 SGDLS, CDR2 YYNGEE. Trimming removed 0 bases from V and 6 bases from J, with 18 bases in between. There are 16 residues in the CDR3. DNA for the CDR3: TGTGCCAGCAGCGTAGGGGCCCCGGCCAACGGAGCTGAAGCTTTCTTT. This gives the protein CASSVGAPANGAEAFF.

The genes are TRBV25-1 and TRBJ1-1, with no clear D. The CDR3 contains 14 residues. CDR1 is MGHDK and CDR2 is SYGVNS in the germline V gene. Trimming pared 3 bases from V and 2 bases from J, leaving 10 bases between. The CDR3 sequence is CASSDRISNTEAFF. The CDR3 DNA sequence: TGTGCCAGCAGTGATAGGATTTCTAACACTGAAGCTTTCTTT. Using reference TRBV25-1 and TRBJ1-1 for the parts outside the CDR3, the full variable domain is EADIYQTPRYLVIGTGKKITLECSQTMGHDKMYWYQQDPGMELHLIHYSYGVNSTEKGDLSSESTVSRIRTEHFPLTLESARPSHTSQYLCASSDRISNTEAFFGQGTRLTVV.

The chain employs TRBV20-1 and TRBJ2-1; unclear D gene. The CDR3 totals 11 residues. The V end lost 4 bases, the J end lost 6 bases, and 7 bases lay between the germline ends. CDR1 is DFQATT and CDR2 is SNEGSKA in the germline V gene (reference sequence). CDR3 in amino acids: CSAKPINEQFF. For the CDR3, the DNA is TGCAGTGCTAAGCCAATCAATGAGCAGTTCTTC.

The sample holds one count of this clone. The chain links TRBV28 to TRBJ2-7; 7 positions match TRBD2. CDR1 is MDHEN and CDR2 is SYDVKM in the germline V gene. There are 12 residues in the CDR3. V was pared by 8 bases and J by 5 bases, with 6 bases of the junction left unmatched. The chain's CDR3 is CASGGGLHEQYF. CDR3 sequence (DNA): TGTGCCAGCGGGGGGGGATTACACGAGCAGTACTTC.

The chain carries TRBV7-9 and TRBJ1-1; 10 nucleotides match TRBD1. The V gene's germline CDR1 is SEHNR and CDR2 FQNEAQ (reference sequence). Trimming at V came to 5 bases and at J to 11 bases, leaving 8 bases not matched to a gene. This CDR3 spans 13 amino acids. CDR3 loop: CASSPGQGFGAFF. The CDR3 nucleotides read TGTGCCAGCAGCCCGGGACAGGGGTTCGGGGCTTTCTTT.

The rearrangement joins TRBV6-5 to TRBJ1-5, with unresolved D. V gave up 6 bases and J gave up 7 bases, with 19 bases separating them. This CDR3 has 15 amino acids. Germline CDR1 is MNHEY and CDR2 is SVGAGI. CDR3 residues: CASSHPGLIPQPQHF. The CDR3 DNA is TGTGCCAGCAGCCACCCGGGCCTTATCCCGCAGCCCCAGCATTTT.

This clone appeared once. J is TRBJ1-2 and V is TRBV4-1, with D possibly matching TRBD1 (5 bases). Germline assignment: CDR1 MGHRA and CDR2 YSYEKL. Deletions cut 1 base from V and 0 bases from J, with 6 bases between. This CDR3 has 14 amino acids. The CDR3 DNA reads TGCGCCAGCAGCCAAGGCAGGGCTAACTATGGCTACACCTTC. Translation gives CASSQGRANYGYTF.

The V gene is TRBV20-1, the J gene TRBJ2-1; D is possibly TRBD1 (6 bases). Trimming pared 3 bases from V and 9 bases from J, leaving 18 bases between. CDR1 and CDR2 (germline): DFQATT, SNEGSKA (reference sequence). CDR3 length: 14 amino acids. The CDR3 bases are TGCAGTGCTAGTTTGCCGCAGGGGTCGAGTGAGCAGTTCTTC. Protein: CSASLPQGSSEQFF.

This chain links TRBV11-2 with TRBJ2-2; 10 bases map to TRBD2. This CDR3 spans 15 amino acids. From germline, CDR1 is SGHAT and CDR2 FQNNGV. J lost 6 bases, V lost 5 bases, and 6 bases had no gene match. The CDR3, as DNA: TGTGCCAGCAGCCTTAGCGGGAGGAGGGCCGGGGAGCTGTTTTTT. Protein: CASSLSGRRAGELFF.

The chain couples TRBV28 to TRBJ1-1; no clear D gene. V was trimmed by 10 bases and J by 6 bases, leaving 12 bases between them. Per the germline V gene, CDR1 is MDHEN and CDR2 is SYDVKM. The CDR3 totals 11 residues. CDR3 loop: CATRSRPEAFF. CDR3 sequence (DNA): TGTGCCACCAGAAGCAGGCCTGAAGCTTTCTTT.

The rearrangement links TRBV6-2 or TRBV6-3 to TRBJ1-4; 10 nucleotides match TRBD1. The length of the CDR3 is 17 residues. V shed 2 bases and J 6 bases; nucleotides not matched to a gene: 9. Germline V gene data show CDR1 as MNHEY and CDR2 as SVGEGT. The CDR3 sequence is CASSYDITGTGDEKLFF. The CDR3 nucleotides read TGTGCCAGCAGTTACGACATCACCGGGACAGGGGATGAAAAACTGTTTTTT.

This chain joins TRBV4-2 and TRBJ1-1, with D perhaps TRBD1 (5 bases). This CDR3 spans 13 amino acids. V lost 4 bases and J 6 bases, leaving 12 bases between the germline ends. CDR1 LGHNA and CDR2 YNFKEQ come from the germline V gene. For the CDR3, the DNA is TGTGCCAGCAGCCGGGAGGGGAGCTCTGAAGCTTTCTTT. Encoded protein: CASSREGSSEAFF.